This T cell receptor beta chain came from a study of T cells after yellow fever vaccination. Study findings and constraints: Weaker, the secondary response peaked sooner, at day 5 versus 15. Researchers cautioned that FACS-sorted repertoires could harbor abundant clonotypes contaminating from the bulk population. Detected again after the booster were most primary-vaccination clones, at 96% CD4 and 88% CD8.

In the case of this clonotype: Its antigen is still unknown.

Template switching by 5'RACE produced TCR cDNA, adding a universal primer site and UMIs. Via MiXCR, TCRdb re-called the 5' RACE reads, giving one row per CDR3 protein. The table includes over 300,000 distinct CDR3 sequences, approximately 4% detected once. V was trimmed by 6 bases and J by 1 base, leaving 12 bases between them. This CDR3 spans 14 amino acids. Germline CDR1 SNHLY, CDR2 FYNNEI. The clonotype was recovered from a man younger than 35 who received the YFV17D yellow fever vaccine. The chain uses TRBV2 and TRBJ2-5; D not certain. Specimen: PBMCs, collected 5 days after the yellow fever booster vaccination. In nucleotides, the CDR3 is TGTGCCAGCAGCCATGCATGGGGCCAAGAGACCCAGTACTTC. It translates to CASSHAWGQETQYF.